Below, 24 T cell receptor beta chains from the same sample are listed, as sequenced in a study of shared clonotypes between healthy human individuals. The protocol was immunoSEQ multiplex PCR, while the TCRdb copy is restricted to in-frame clones and leaves out a portion. The sample holds roughly 2.1 million clones; about 92% are singletons and the top ten take around 1.7%. CD8 cells regarded as naive lacked CD45RO, were positively chosen for CCR7, and omitted terminally differentiated effector memory CD45RA+ cells. Sequencing input: naive CD8+ T cells from PBMCs. Source of these receptors: a man aged 18 to 29 in good health. Some clones in this sample may be carry-over from other donors' samples.

The J gene is TRBJ1-5, the V gene TRBV28; 7 nucleotides agree with TRBD1. Trimming at V came to 7 bases and at J to 3 bases, leaving 9 bases not matched to a gene. This CDR3 is built from 15 residues. In germline, CDR1 is MDHEN, CDR2 SYDVKM. DNA of the CDR3: TGTGCCAGCATTCTCGAGGGGGCGAACAATCAGCCCCAGCATTTT. This gives the protein CASILEGANNQPQHF.

The rearrangement links TRBV4-1 to TRBJ1-2; the D is unclear. Germline lookup yields CDR1 MGHRA and CDR2 YSYEKL. There are 17 residues in the CDR3. V was clipped by 0 bases and J by 7 bases, with 21 bases between them. Written as DNA, the CDR3 is TGCGCCAGCAGCCAAGATGTCCAGCGGGGATCCATTACTGGCTACACCTTC. Translating gives CASSQDVQRGSITGYTF.

The rearrangement links TRBV4-3 to TRBJ1-5, with a possible D match to TRBD1 (6 bases). Germline CDR1 and CDR2: LGHNA and YSLEER. Trimming shortened V by 3 bases and J by 7 bases, and 22 bases separated the two germline ends. This CDR3 spans 17 amino acids. CDR3 residues: CASSHRGQRGSQQPQHF. The DNA for the CDR3 is TGCGCCAGCAGCCACCGAGGGCAAAGGGGGTCGCAGCAGCCCCAGCATTTT.

This clone was detected once. This chain joins TRBV11-2 and TRBJ2-4, with D possibly being TRBD1 (6 bases). This CDR3 contains 15 residues. V lost 5 bases, J lost 6 bases, and 17 bases lay in between. In germline, CDR1 is SGHAT, CDR2 FQNNGV. CDR3 region: CASSVGQNPGNIQYF. CDR3 in DNA: TGTGCCAGCAGCGTGGGACAAAACCCCGGAAACATTCAGTACTTC.

The V and J genes are TRBV4-3 and TRBJ1-1, with 10 bases lining up with TRBD1. The CDR3 contains 15 residues. The V gene's germline CDR1 is LGHNA and CDR2 YSLEER. The V and J ends lost 1 base and 1 base, in that order; junction bases with no gene match: 0. This chain's CDR3 is CASSQGTGGNTEAFF. The DNA of the CDR3 is TGCGCCAGCAGCCAAGGGACAGGGGGGAACACTGAAGCTTTCTTT.

The chain recombines TRBV9 with TRBJ2-7, with TRBD2 identical over 8 bases. V dropped 7 bases and J dropped 2; count of bases not matched to a gene: 14. The CDR3 extends over 16 amino acids. Germline-derived CDR1 and CDR2 are SGDLS and YYNGEE. The CDR3 protein is CASSPRLAGSPYEQYF. In DNA form, the CDR3 reads TGTGCCAGCTCTCCGCGCTTAGCGGGATCACCCTACGAGCAGTACTTC.

The chain couples TRBV9 to TRBJ1-5; D gene uncertain. The CDR3 extends over 15 amino acids. From germline, CDR1 is SGDLS and CDR2 YYNGEE. Trimming stripped 0 bases from V and 6 bases from J, with 13 bases between. CDR3 amino acids: CASSVDGGEGQPQHF. The CDR3 nucleotides read TGTGCCAGCAGCGTAGATGGCGGGGAGGGTCAGCCCCAGCATTTT. The variable domain in full, with the rest retrieved from reference TRBV9 and TRBJ1-5, is DSGVTQTPKHLITATGQRVTLRCSPRSGDLSVYWYQQSLDQGLQFLIQYYNGEERAKGNILERFSAQQFPDLHSELNLSSLELGDSALYFCASSVDGGEGQPQHFGDGTRLSIL.

The chain combines TRBV25-1 with TRBJ2-2; D may correspond to TRBD1 or TRBD2 (5 bases each). The CDR3 consists of 15 residues. The germline V gene has CDR1 MGHDK and CDR2 SYGVNS. The germline V and J ends were trimmed by 3 bases and 8 bases, with 16 bases remaining between them. The CDR3 DNA reads as TGTGCCAGCAGTGAGGCCCTGGGGGTTCCGGGGGAGCTGTTTTTT. The encoded protein is CASSEALGVPGELFF.

As concerns this clone: This specimen includes other DNA sequences encoding the same CDR3. This sequence joins TRBV28 and TRBJ2-1, with D possibly matching TRBD2 (6 bases). The germline gives CDR1 MDHEN, CDR2 SYDVKM. The CDR3 extends over 16 amino acids. The germline V and J ends were trimmed by 1 base and 0 bases, with 10 bases remaining between them. DNA for the CDR3: TGTGCCAGCAGTTTATCGGCCGGGAGCTCCTACAATGAGCAGTTCTTC. Amino acid sequence: CASSLSAGSSYNEQFF.

Comments on this clone: This CDR3 is also generated by other DNA sequences in the sample. This sequence joins TRBV27 and TRBJ1-5; no firm D call. Trimming took 5 bases from V and 0 from J, leaving 2 bases between them. CDR3 length: 12 residues. Germline assignment: CDR1 MNHEY and CDR2 SMNVEV (reference sequence). The CDR3 sequence is CASSNSNQPQHF. In DNA, the CDR3 is TGTGCCAGCAGTAATAGCAATCAGCCCCAGCATTTT.

The gene calls are TRBV11-2 and TRBJ2-3; D remains unclear. The germline CDR1 and CDR2 sequences are SGHAT and FQNNGV. V was shortened by 5 bases and J by 0 bases, with 12 bases between the two germline ends. The CDR3 is made up of 15 amino acids. The CDR3 DNA reads as TGTGCCAGCAGCCAGGCCCTTGTTAGCACAGATACGCAGTATTTT. As protein: CASSQALVSTDTQYF.

The V and J genes are TRBV29-1 and TRBJ2-7; D gene uncertain. The V gene's germline CDR1 is SQVTM and CDR2 ANQGSEA. V lost 4 bases and J 3 bases, leaving 7 bases between the germline ends. The CDR3 has 11 amino acids. For the CDR3, the DNA is TGCAGCGTTGTCAACAACTACGAGCAGTACTTC. Its translation is CSVVNNYEQYF.

This chain links TRBV4-1 with TRBJ2-3; 9 positions match TRBD2. V lost 7 bases and J lost 3; bases outside the gene matches: 8. This CDR3 is 15 amino acids long. CDR1 and CDR2 from the germline V gene are MGHRA and YSYEKL. The CDR3 loop reads CASTASGKLTDTQYF. CDR3 bases: TGCGCCAGCACTGCTAGCGGGAAACTAACAGATACGCAGTATTTT.

V gene TRBV7-9 combines with J gene TRBJ2-5; perhaps TRBD1 as D (6 bases). Trimming removed 5 bases from V and 2 bases from J, with 18 bases in between. This CDR3 spans 16 amino acids. The germline CDR1 and CDR2 sequences are SEHNR and FQNEAQ (reference sequence). CDR3: CASSPLPGQTQETQYF. As DNA, the CDR3 is TGTGCCAGCAGCCCCCTCCCCGGACAGACACAAGAGACCCAGTACTTC.

This clone was counted a single time. The CDR3 DNA is TGTGCCAGCAGTTTAATAGGGGATCGCGGTGATACGCAGTATTTT. It translates to CASSLIGDRGDTQYF. The rearrangement joins TRBV27 to TRBJ2-3; possibly TRBD1 for D (5 bases). V lost 2 bases to trimming and J lost 6 bases, with 15 bases between them. Germline lookup yields CDR1 MNHEY and CDR2 SMNVEV (reference sequence). This CDR3 spans 15 amino acids.

The DNA of the CDR3 is TGTGCCAGCAGCCAAGATTTTCCAGCGGGAAGCACAGATACGCAGTATTTT. Protein sequence: CASSQDFPAGSTDTQYF. The chain employs TRBV4-2 and TRBJ2-3, with 7 bases identical to TRBD2. This CDR3 contains 17 residues. The trim removed 0 bases at V and 0 bases at J, leaving 6 bases unmatched. The germline V gene has CDR1 LGHNA and CDR2 YNFKEQ.

Worth noting for this clone: In the same sample, other DNA sequences code for this CDR3. The chain's CDR3 is CASSFRTGYGYTF. The CDR3 DNA is TGTGCCAGCAGTTTTAGGACAGGATATGGCTACACCTTC. The chain employs TRBV28 and TRBJ1-2, with 7 nucleotides matching TRBD1. Trimming took 3 bases from V and 5 from J; bases not matched to a gene: 3. There are 13 residues in the CDR3. In germline, CDR1 is MDHEN, CDR2 SYDVKM.

The chain couples TRBV9 to TRBJ1-5; no clear D gene. Germline-derived CDR1 and CDR2 are SGDLS and YYNGEE. This CDR3 has 15 amino acids. Trimming removed 2 bases at V and 0 bases at J, with 9 bases between. The CDR3 sequence: CASSVGHGSNQPQHF. The CDR3 DNA reads TGTGCCAGCAGCGTGGGCCACGGTAGCAATCAGCCCCAGCATTTT.

This rearrangement joins TRBV19 to TRBJ1-1, with TRBD1 identical over 7 bases. This CDR3 is 15 amino acids long. V gave up 2 bases and J gave up 3 bases; unmatched junction bases: 6. Germline loops: CDR1 LNHDA, CDR2 SQIVND (reference sequence). CDR3 residues: CASSIFEGAYTEAFF. CDR3 nucleotide sequence: TGTGCCAGTAGTATATTCGAGGGGGCTTACACTGAAGCTTTCTTT.

V and J are TRBV6-5 and TRBJ2-2; D is undetermined. Germline CDR1 and CDR2: MNHEY and SVGAGI. Trimming stripped 6 bases from V and 7 bases from J, with 9 bases between. CDR3 length equals 12 residues. The CDR3 sequence: CASRGIGGELFF. CDR3 bases: TGTGCCAGCAGGGGGATCGGCGGGGAGCTGTTTTTT.

This clone was picked up one time. The chain is built from TRBV27 and TRBJ2-7; 12 nucleotides align to TRBD1. The CDR3 is made up of 15 amino acids. Germline trimming cut 6 bases from V and 6 bases from J; bases unmatched to any gene: 9. Germline loops: CDR1 MNHEY, CDR2 SMNVEV (reference sequence). The CDR3 reads CASRIGGQGASEQYF. CDR3 DNA: TGTGCCAGCAGGATAGGGGGACAGGGGGCGAGCGAGCAGTACTTC.

The V call is TRBV10-3, the J call TRBJ2-5, with a tentative D call TRBD1 (6 bases). This CDR3 is 17 amino acids long. CDR1 is ENHRY and CDR2 is SYGVKD in the germline V gene. Trimming took off 6 bases at V and 5 bases at J, with 25 bases between the two ends. This chain's CDR3 is CAISSKKGTPSRETQYF. CDR3 in DNA: TGTGCCATCAGCTCAAAAAAAGGGACACCCTCCCGGGAGACCCAGTACTTC.

The genes are TRBV6-5 and TRBJ2-2, with 11 nucleotides matching TRBD1. The CDR3 totals 16 residues. Losses at the gene ends were 4 bases for V and 3 bases for J; bases not matched to a gene: 4. Germline CDR1 and CDR2: MNHEY and SVGAGI. In DNA form, the CDR3 reads TGTGCCAGCAGTTCCGGACAGGGGGCTGACACCGGGGAGCTGTTTTTT. It specifies CASSSGQGADTGELFF.

About this clone itself: Different DNA sequences within this sample yield the same CDR3. V is TRBV7-9 and J is TRBJ2-5; the D is unclear. The CDR3 is made up of 13 amino acids. Per the germline V gene, CDR1 is SEHNR and CDR2 is FQNEAQ (reference sequence). Trimming stripped 1 base from V and 5 bases from J, with 8 bases between. CDR3 loop: CASSLGVEETQYF. CDR3 DNA sequence: TGTGCCAGCAGCTTAGGCGTGGAGGAGACCCAGTACTTC.